This entry features one T cell receptor (beta chain) sequence. No antigen is known for it. No base qualities exist here, and no much larger clone lies one base off it. This sample stems from a study of cytomegalovirus exposure and HLA in healthy donors (dated by TCRdb to 2015 to 2018). Background for the entire study: According to an earlier analysis of 587 of the donors, about 190 million T cells yielded 117 million unique TCR beta sequences and less than 300 Gb of sequence data. About 300 gigabases of sequencing data and tens of millions of unique TCR sequences were included in an early release covering around 650 HLA-typed donors. Of the 350 to 400 genotyped donors, 81% fell in the genetic ancestry cluster associated with self-reported Caucasian donors. The aim of the study was to test whether cataloging public T cell receptors could identify signatures of past pathogen exposure. The study profiled the T cell repertoires of hundreds of subjects by immunosequencing and related them to cytomegalovirus serostatus. Along with the roughly 700-subject first cohort, a separate validation cohort of approximately 110 different subjects was used. The study combined high-throughput TCR immunosequencing, statistical association of individual TCRs with disease status, and machine learning to predict cytomegalovirus infection status. A later analysis re-analyzed previously published TCR beta repertoires from approximately 670 donors and added high-resolution HLA genotyping to study TCR occurrence patterns. Rather than drawing on any new phenotypic data, the later analysis identified candidate immune exposures from TCR beta sequences and the way those sequences occurred across donors. In an earlier analysis of around 540 of the donors, high-throughput TCR beta sequencing was used to judge whether each TCR beta V gene segment behaved as functional or pseudogenic. Donor age, sex, ethnicity and CMV serostatus were compiled alongside the repertoire data. Genome-wide SNP genotypes for about 60% of the 666 donors were used in a later genetic analysis, which treated that subset as a discovery cohort. Every discovery cohort repertoire had been produced on one sequencing platform. Both class I and class II loci were covered by HLA typing, at four-digit resolution. Typing coverage varied by locus: about 620-630 donors for A, B, C, DRB1 and DQB1; roughly 560 for DQA1; over 600 for DPA1; approximately 450 for DPB1. Because of strong linkage in the cohort, four to six DR-DQ haplotypes were treated as single units for association and clustering. Across approximately 420 genotyped donors of the cohort, an average of approximately 220,000 unique TCR beta nucleotide sequences per donor were sequenced, and around 20% of those sequences were non-productive.

Findings and caveats that apply to the study as a whole: Specific HLA alleles were associated with 15,000 to 20,000 TCR beta sequences at a false discovery rate of 0.05 in a later analysis. The cohort was sequenced for TCR beta chains only, and without alpha or paired-chain data the features that could be detected were limited. In a later analysis, several top co-occurrence clusters were reported to appear linked to parvovirus B19, influenza, CMV and Epstein-Barr virus. A total of fewer than 200 TCR beta chains were listed by the study as associated with cytomegalovirus. A later analysis found that HLA-associated TCR beta chains were more clonally expanded and had lower generation probabilities than equally common non-associated chains. Some IMGT-functional V segments, including TRBV6-2 and TRBV6-3, could not be told apart with the 87-base-pair reads, so those segments were excluded. The only immune exposure information available for the cohort was CMV serostatus. When HLA alleles, especially DR and DQ, strongly co-occurred, TCR associations were difficult to assign to individual alleles. Linkage disequilibrium might explain the correlated functional status among segregating V segments, but an unknown experimental factor could not be excluded. Broadly in line with IMGT annotations, most TCR beta V segments showed up in productive rearrangements about 90% or about 30% of the time in an earlier analysis of approximately 640 of the donors. Sequencing depth was assumed to be roughly uniform across donors in the presence/absence analyses, though that assumption may not hold. In a later analysis, most CMV-associated TCR beta chains were found to appear HLA-restricted, with HLA associations seemingly driven largely by CMV exposure. While some public TCRs were present in many individuals, most TCR sequences turned up only very rarely across donors. The authors suggested that the approach could potentially be generalized to other disease states and immunological phenotypes. In a later genetic analysis, fewer N-insertions in productive TCRs were reported among donors in an Asian-associated ancestry cluster than the roughly 710-donor mean. Because HLA typing was unavailable for some donors at each locus, only the typed subset was used in association tests. In a later analysis, TCR association rates were found to vary across HLA loci, with the most associated TCRs seen for DRB1 alleles and the fewest for HLA-C alleles. In vitro tests confirmed that three of the cytomegalovirus-associated TCR beta chains recognize cytomegalovirus antigens. A later genetic analysis associated a missense DCLRE1C variant with V-gene and J-gene trimming of TCR beta chains, and an independent cohort replicated the association. A further reported finding was that TCR beta sequences accurately predicted the HLA-A and HLA-B alleles for most subjects in the first cohort. A group of highly shared sequence variants was considered likely to be a technical artifact of the sequencing pipeline. The classifier was reported to diagnose cytomegalovirus status with high specificity and sensitivity in both the original and validation cohorts. Because counts were too low, about 18 rarely observed V segments, including chromosome 9 orphons, were left out of the earlier analysis of a few hundred of the donors.

The library relied on the immunoSEQ multiplex PCR assay. The multiplex PCR relied on a mix of 60 forward primers for TCR Vbeta segments and 13 reverse primers for TCR Jbeta segments. Amplification of the CDR3 region of rearranged TCR beta genes was performed with a multiplex PCR assay on genomic DNA. Amplified TCR beta libraries were sequenced as 87-base-pair reads on the Illumina HiSeq System. The source study handled its data this way. A later analysis counted about 80 million unique TCR beta chains across the approximately 700 repertoires, and roughly 10 million of these chains were shared by at least two donors. A nearest-neighbor algorithm error-corrected the raw reads and collapsed the reads into unique sequences, merging closely related sequences to remove PCR and sequencing errors. To assign V, D and J gene segments, CDR3 sequences were aligned to IMGT reference sequences. For a sequence to be retained, at least a six-nucleotide match to both a V gene segment and a J gene segment was required. A rearrangement was called productive if the CDR3 had no stop codons and remained in frame with V and J, and every other rearrangement was called non-productive. Following IMGT convention, CDR3 was defined as the stretch from the second conserved V-encoded cysteine to the conserved J-encoded phenylalanine. The earlier analysis of roughly 590 of the donors excluded sequences that lacked an unambiguous match to a single V gene segment. In an earlier analysis of approximately 550 of the donors, V segments were called functional above 56.7% productive rearrangements and were called segregating when the between-donor standard deviation exceeded 5%. A statistical classification framework was built to diagnose cytomegalovirus status from the catalog of TCR beta chain sequences. In a later analysis, TCR nucleotide sequences were compared against IMGT/GENE-DB human TR gene sequences so that V and J genes could be assigned. The TCRdist pipeline was used in a later analysis to assign CDR3 sequences and most-parsimonious VDJ recombination scenarios. In a later analysis, every TCR beta chain was defined by the combination of its CDR3 amino acid sequence and its V-gene family, and reads without a unique V-gene family were dropped. A later analysis removed 500 to 650 highly shared, low-generation-probability nucleotide sequences to deal with suspected cross-contamination and a sequencing artifact. In a later analysis, a clonal expansion index for each public chain was calculated from normalized within-repertoire ranks of inferred template counts. Generation probabilities in a later analysis came from a VDJ recombination model fitted to out-of-frame rearrangements, and those results were checked against IGoR. A later analysis scored TCR-TCR, TCR-HLA and TCR-CMV co-occurrence with hypergeometric tests, applying a repertoire-size bias correction to TCR pairs. False discovery rates were estimated in a later analysis by permuting HLA or CMV assignments 20 times. In a later analysis, co-occurring TCRs were grouped with DBSCAN, and TCRdist sequence similarity was added when clustering was performed within HLA-allele-positive subsets. For co-occurrence clustering, repertoires with fewer than 30,000 or more than 120,000 public chains were excluded, along with about five repertoires with anomalous nucleotide sharing. Not all clones reach the TCRdb copy of this immuneACCESS table, which keeps in-frame sequences only. Checked studies attribute under half of the gap to unresolved V genes and leave the rest unexplained. V, J and clone size are those of that table, while D and trimming were read from the DNA. The sample table holds some 87,000 clones, of which 79% were seen once. 22% of the sample is in the top ten clones.

There are 15 amino acids in the CDR3, from cysteine to phenylalanine inclusive. This entry keeps only the CDR3 DNA: 45 bases, framed from base 1. V lost 5 bases and J lost 1 base, and the count of bases not matched to a germline gene is 6. CDR1 and CDR2, per the germline V gene (reference sequence), are SEHNR and FQNEAQ. In total, just over 650 healthy bone marrow donors made up the cohort. At the time of sampling, every cohort member was nominally healthy, though immune exposures that went unrecorded were likely present. The donor tested CMV seropositive and was one of the 289 seropositive cohort members. A peripheral blood sample was collected from each donor, and TCR beta sequencing was performed on peripheral blood mononuclear cells. The Qiagen DNeasy Blood Extraction Kit was used to extract genomic DNA from the blood cell samples.

The chain was built from TRBV7-9 and TRBJ1-1, with TRBD1 identical over 8 junction bases. The sequence was collected from a woman between 40 and 50 years old in good health and CMV-seropositive. The sequencing input was PBMCs. The CDR3 in this case is CASSTRGTGNTEAFF. Here is the DNA: TGTGCCAGCAGCACTAGGGGGACAGGGAACACTGAAGCTTTCTTT.